Listed below are T cell receptor beta chains from one sample, sequenced in a study of liver allograft versus peripheral blood T cells. TCRdb redid the calling of the reads with MiXCR, one entry per CDR3 protein. The sample contains some 3,800 distinct CDR3 sequences, 14% of which appear only once. These receptors came from a human patient who had a liver transplant. Some T cells may have originated in the graft donor. Each CDR3 is given without its conserved first and last residue. Each record gives: J gene, V gene, CDR3 protein.

j_gene: TRBJ2-1; v_gene: TRBV2; CDR3aa: ASSEAWGNEQF
j_gene: TRBJ1-3; v_gene: TRBV2; CDR3aa: ASSAGGPGNTIY
j_gene: TRBJ2-7; v_gene: TRBV9; CDR3aa: ASSVAAGAEQY
j_gene: TRBJ2-7; v_gene: TRBV7-2; CDR3aa: ASSWDHEQY
j_gene: TRBJ2-7; v_gene: TRBV6-6; CDR3aa: ASSYYPTGTGGYEQY
j_gene: TRBJ1-5; v_gene: TRBV15; CDR3aa: ATSREAMGGQPQH
j_gene: TRBJ2-1; v_gene: TRBV15; CDR3aa: ATSRRGGTEQF
j_gene: TRBJ1-5; v_gene: TRBV23-1; CDR3aa: ASSSNPNAGLHNQPQH
j_gene: TRBJ2-3; v_gene: TRBV4-1; CDR3aa: ASSQESVKEGRSKDTQY
j_gene: TRBJ2-1; v_gene: TRBV5-4; CDR3aa: ASSFGAGEANEQF
j_gene: TRBJ2-3; v_gene: TRBV27; CDR3aa: ASSSGTDTQY
j_gene: TRBJ2-7; v_gene: TRBV20-1; CDR3aa: SAWGQAHEQY
j_gene: TRBJ2-7; v_gene: TRBV6-6; CDR3aa: ASSYAGTGGNEQY
j_gene: TRBJ2-3; v_gene: TRBV5-6; CDR3aa: ASSVGGDTQY
j_gene: TRBJ2-7; v_gene: TRBV2; CDR3aa: ASSLTSGGYEQY
j_gene: TRBJ2-1; v_gene: TRBV29-1; CDR3aa: SVGNNEQF
j_gene: TRBJ2-7; v_gene: TRBV27; CDR3aa: ASSLKATYEQY
j_gene: TRBJ1-1; v_gene: TRBV19; CDR3aa: ASGYTEAF
j_gene: TRBJ1-1; v_gene: TRBV15; CDR3aa: ATSRVLGDTEAF
j_gene: TRBJ2-1; v_gene: TRBV13; CDR3aa: ASSLTPKSSYNEQF
j_gene: TRBJ2-6; v_gene: TRBV9; CDR3aa: ASSVEADAGANVLT
j_gene: TRBJ2-1; v_gene: TRBV7-9; CDR3aa: ASSLAQGGYNEQF
j_gene: TRBJ2-7; v_gene: TRBV9; CDR3aa: ASSVGSTNEQY
j_gene: TRBJ1-1; v_gene: TRBV7-2; CDR3aa: ASSRMNTEAF
j_gene: TRBJ2-1; v_gene: TRBV14; CDR3aa: ASSQEAGPGNEQF
j_gene: TRBJ1-5; v_gene: TRBV6-1; CDR3aa: ASSAGPGSNQPQH
j_gene: TRBJ2-2; v_gene: TRBV5-6; CDR3aa: ASSLSAGWTGELF
j_gene: TRBJ2-1; v_gene: TRBV27; CDR3aa: ASRLGGNEQF
j_gene: TRBJ2-7; v_gene: TRBV10-2; CDR3aa: ASSGTDYEQY
j_gene: TRBJ1-6; v_gene: TRBV27; CDR3aa: ASSLSVGSPLH
j_gene: TRBJ2-3; v_gene: TRBV11-2; CDR3aa: ASSLLAGGTDTQY
j_gene: TRBJ2-5; v_gene: TRBV14; CDR3aa: ASSREVETQY
j_gene: TRBJ1-5; v_gene: TRBV24-1; CDR3aa: ATSDHRSHQPQH
j_gene: TRBJ2-7; v_gene: TRBV12-3/TRBV12-4; CDR3aa: ASSLGGFSYEQY
j_gene: TRBJ1-5; v_gene: TRBV6-2/TRBV6-3; CDR3aa: ASSSGPSWQPQH
j_gene: TRBJ1-6; v_gene: TRBV27; CDR3aa: ASSLAAGSYNSPLH
j_gene: TRBJ1-2; v_gene: TRBV2; CDR3aa: ASRVGTEGYNYGYT
j_gene: TRBJ2-1; v_gene: TRBV14; CDR3aa: ASSQDPGGGDEQF
j_gene: TRBJ2-7; v_gene: TRBV27; CDR3aa: ASSFIEAGSYEQY
j_gene: TRBJ2-7; v_gene: TRBV18; CDR3aa: ASSPAGSGEQY
j_gene: TRBJ2-2; v_gene: TRBV30; CDR3aa: AWSEGGSVTGELF
j_gene: TRBJ1-4; v_gene: TRBV6-2/TRBV6-3; CDR3aa: ASRTGTGVVATNEKLF
j_gene: TRBJ1-5; v_gene: TRBV27; CDR3aa: ASSLVKGASQPQH
j_gene: TRBJ2-7; v_gene: TRBV7-2; CDR3aa: ASSLLDSYEQY
j_gene: TRBJ2-3; v_gene: TRBV6-6; CDR3aa: ASSPSGGTDTQY
j_gene: TRBJ2-7; v_gene: TRBV29-1; CDR3aa: SVVFSSYEQY
j_gene: TRBJ2-1; v_gene: TRBV20-1; CDR3aa: SAPEGGTYNEQF
j_gene: TRBJ1-2; v_gene: TRBV19; CDR3aa: ASSIDSGHGYT
j_gene: TRBJ1-2; v_gene: TRBV6-5; CDR3aa: ASSPLPLTGYGYT
j_gene: TRBJ2-7; v_gene: TRBV28; CDR3aa: ASSSRRDGPSEQY
j_gene: TRBJ1-2; v_gene: TRBV2; CDR3aa: ASSVDYGYT
j_gene: TRBJ2-7; v_gene: TRBV14; CDR3aa: ASSQELPSYEQY
j_gene: TRBJ2-2; v_gene: TRBV24-1; CDR3aa: ATSAPGGSGRGTNTGELF
j_gene: TRBJ2-1; v_gene: TRBV14; CDR3aa: ASSQAGAFYNEQF
j_gene: TRBJ2-7; v_gene: TRBV6-5; CDR3aa: ASSYSEGSGPYEQY
j_gene: TRBJ2-1; v_gene: TRBV11-2; CDR3aa: ASSSRQLYNEQF
j_gene: TRBJ2-5; v_gene: TRBV27; CDR3aa: ASSKEVPGTGGETQY
j_gene: TRBJ2-7; v_gene: TRBV10-1; CDR3aa: ASGDSYEQY